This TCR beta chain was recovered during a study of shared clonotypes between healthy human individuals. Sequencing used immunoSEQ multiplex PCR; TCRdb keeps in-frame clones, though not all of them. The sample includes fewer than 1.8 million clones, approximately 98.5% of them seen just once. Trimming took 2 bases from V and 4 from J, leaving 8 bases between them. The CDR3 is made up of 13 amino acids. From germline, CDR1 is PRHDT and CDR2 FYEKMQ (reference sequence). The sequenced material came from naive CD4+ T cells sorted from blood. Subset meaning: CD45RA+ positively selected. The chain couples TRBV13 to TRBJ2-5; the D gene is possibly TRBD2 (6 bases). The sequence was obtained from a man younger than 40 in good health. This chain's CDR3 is CASSLMGGETQYF. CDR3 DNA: TGTGCCAGCAGCTTAATGGGGGGAGAGACCCAGTACTTC.